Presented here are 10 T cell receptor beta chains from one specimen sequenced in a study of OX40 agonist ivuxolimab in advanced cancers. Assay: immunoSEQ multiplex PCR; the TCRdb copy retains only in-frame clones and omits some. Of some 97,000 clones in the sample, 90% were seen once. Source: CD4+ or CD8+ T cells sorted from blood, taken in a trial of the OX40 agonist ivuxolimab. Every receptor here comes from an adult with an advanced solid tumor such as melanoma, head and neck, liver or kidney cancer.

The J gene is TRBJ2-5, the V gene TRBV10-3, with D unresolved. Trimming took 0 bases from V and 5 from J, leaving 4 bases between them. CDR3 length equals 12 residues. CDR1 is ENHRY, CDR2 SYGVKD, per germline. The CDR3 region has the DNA TGTGCCATCAGTGAGTCACGGGAGACCCAGTACTTC. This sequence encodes CAISESRETQYF.

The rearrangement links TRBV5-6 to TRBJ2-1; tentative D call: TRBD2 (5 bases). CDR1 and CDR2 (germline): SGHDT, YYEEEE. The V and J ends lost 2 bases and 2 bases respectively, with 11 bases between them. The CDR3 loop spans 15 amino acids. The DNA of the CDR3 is TGTGCCAGCAGCTTTCAGCTAGCCACCTACAATGAGCAGTTCTTC. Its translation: CASSFQLATYNEQFF.

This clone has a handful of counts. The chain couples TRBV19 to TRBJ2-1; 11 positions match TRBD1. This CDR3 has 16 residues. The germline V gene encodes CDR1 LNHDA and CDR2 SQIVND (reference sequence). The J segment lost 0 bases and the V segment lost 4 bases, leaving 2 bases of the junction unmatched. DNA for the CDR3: TGTGCCAGTAGTACAGGGACAGGGGGCTCCTACAATGAGCAGTTCTTC. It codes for CASSTGTGGSYNEQFF.

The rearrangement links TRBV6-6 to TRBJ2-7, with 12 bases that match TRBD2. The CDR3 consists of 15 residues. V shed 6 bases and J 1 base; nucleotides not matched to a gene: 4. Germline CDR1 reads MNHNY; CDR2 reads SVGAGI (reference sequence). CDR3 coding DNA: TGTGCCAGCAGACGACTAGCGGGAGATTCCTACGAGCAGTACTTC. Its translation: CASRRLAGDSYEQYF.

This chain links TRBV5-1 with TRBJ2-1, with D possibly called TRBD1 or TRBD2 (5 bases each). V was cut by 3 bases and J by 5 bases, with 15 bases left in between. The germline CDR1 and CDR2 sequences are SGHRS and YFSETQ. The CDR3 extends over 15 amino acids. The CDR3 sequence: CASSSGTELHNEQFF. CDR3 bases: TGCGCCAGCAGCTCGGGGACCGAACTCCACAATGAGCAGTTCTTC.

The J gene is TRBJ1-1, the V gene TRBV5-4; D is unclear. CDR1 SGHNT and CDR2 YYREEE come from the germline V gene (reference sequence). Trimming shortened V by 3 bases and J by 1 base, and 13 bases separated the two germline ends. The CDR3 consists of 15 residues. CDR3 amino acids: CASSSILPPNTEAFF. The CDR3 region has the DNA TGTGCCAGCAGCTCCATTCTCCCACCGAACACTGAAGCTTTCTTT.

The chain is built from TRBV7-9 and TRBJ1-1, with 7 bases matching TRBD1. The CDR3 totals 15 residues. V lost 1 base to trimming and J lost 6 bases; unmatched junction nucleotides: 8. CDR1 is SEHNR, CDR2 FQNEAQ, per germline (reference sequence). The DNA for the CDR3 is TGTGCCAGCAGCTTAGAGATTGAGGGGGCGTCTGAAGCTTTCTTT. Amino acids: CASSLEIEGASEAFF.

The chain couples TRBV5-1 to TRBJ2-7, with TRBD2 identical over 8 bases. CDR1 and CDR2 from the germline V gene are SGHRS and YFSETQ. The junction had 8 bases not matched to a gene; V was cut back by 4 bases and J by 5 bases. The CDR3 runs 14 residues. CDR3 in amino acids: CASSISGSFDEQYF. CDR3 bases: TGCGCCAGCAGCATAAGCGGGAGTTTCGACGAGCAGTACTTC.

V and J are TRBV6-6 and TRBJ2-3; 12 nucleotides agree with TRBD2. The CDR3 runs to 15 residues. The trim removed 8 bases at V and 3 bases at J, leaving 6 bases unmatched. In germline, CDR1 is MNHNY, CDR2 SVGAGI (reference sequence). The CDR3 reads CASRLAGVGTDTQYF. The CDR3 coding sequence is TGTGCCAGCCGACTAGCGGGAGTGGGGACAGATACGCAGTATTTT.

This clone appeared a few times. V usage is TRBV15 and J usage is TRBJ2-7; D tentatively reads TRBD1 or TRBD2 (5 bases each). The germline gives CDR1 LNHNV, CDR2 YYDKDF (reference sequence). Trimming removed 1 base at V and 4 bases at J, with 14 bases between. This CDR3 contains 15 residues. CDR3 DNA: TGTGCCACCAGCAGAGGGGGGAGAGTACCGTACGAGCAGTACTTC. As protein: CATSRGGRVPYEQYF.